This TCR beta chain was obtained from a study of post-analysis software for immune sequencing data. Unique molecular identifiers featured in each of the TCR beta cDNA libraries. TCRdb passed the PCR reads through MiXCR, listing each CDR3 protein once. The sample yields under 900,000 distinct CDR3 sequences, roughly 50% seen once. Remarks on this clonotype: What it binds is not known.

Study outcomes and limitations: Significantly decreased normalized Chao1 diversity was recorded for multiple sclerosis patients relative to controls.

This receptor was identified in a girl between 5 and 17 years old with multiple sclerosis. The specimen sequenced was blood.

CDR3 in DNA: TGTGCCACCAGCAGAGATTCTAGACAGGGGGCCGTCGAGCAGTTCTTC. It yields the protein CATSRDSRQGAVEQFF. This chain links TRBV15 with TRBJ2-1; 10 nucleotides align to TRBD1. J lost 10 bases, V lost 0 bases, and 9 bases had no gene match. The CDR3 spans 16 residues. Per germline, CDR1 LNHNV and CDR2 YYDKDF (reference sequence).